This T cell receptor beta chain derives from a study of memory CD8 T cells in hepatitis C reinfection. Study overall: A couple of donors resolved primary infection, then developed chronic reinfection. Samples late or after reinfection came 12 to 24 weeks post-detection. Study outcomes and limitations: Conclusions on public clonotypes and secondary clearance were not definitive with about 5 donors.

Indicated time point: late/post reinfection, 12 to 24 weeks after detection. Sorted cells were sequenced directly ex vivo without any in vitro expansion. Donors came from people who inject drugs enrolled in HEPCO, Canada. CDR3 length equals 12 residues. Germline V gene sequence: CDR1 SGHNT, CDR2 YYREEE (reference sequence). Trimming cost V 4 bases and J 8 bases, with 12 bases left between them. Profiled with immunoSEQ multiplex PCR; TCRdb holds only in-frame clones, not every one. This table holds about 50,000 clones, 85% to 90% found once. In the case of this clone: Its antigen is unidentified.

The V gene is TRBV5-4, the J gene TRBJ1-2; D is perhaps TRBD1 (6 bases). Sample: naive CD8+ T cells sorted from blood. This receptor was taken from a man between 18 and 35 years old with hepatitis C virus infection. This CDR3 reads CASSLGGLGYTF. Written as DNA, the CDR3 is TGTGCCAGCAGCCTCGGGGGGCTCGGCTACACCTTC. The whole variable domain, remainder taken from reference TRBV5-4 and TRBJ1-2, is ETGVTQSPTHLIKTRGQQVTLRCSSQSGHNTVSWYQQALGQGPQFIFQYYREEENGRGNFPPRFSGLQFPNYSSELNVNALELDDSALYLCASSLGGLGYTFGSGTRLTVV.